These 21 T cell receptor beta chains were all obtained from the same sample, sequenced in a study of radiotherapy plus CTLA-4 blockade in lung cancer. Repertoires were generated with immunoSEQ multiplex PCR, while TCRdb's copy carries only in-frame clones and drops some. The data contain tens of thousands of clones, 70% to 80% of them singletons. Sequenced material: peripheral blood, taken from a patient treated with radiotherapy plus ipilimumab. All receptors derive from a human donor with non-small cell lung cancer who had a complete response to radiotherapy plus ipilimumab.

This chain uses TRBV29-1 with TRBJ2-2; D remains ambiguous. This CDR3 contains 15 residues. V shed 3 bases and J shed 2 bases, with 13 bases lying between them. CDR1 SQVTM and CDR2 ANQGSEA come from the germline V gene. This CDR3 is CSVDVSAGNTGELFF. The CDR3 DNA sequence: TGCAGCGTTGACGTTTCGGCAGGAAACACCGGGGAGCTGTTTTTT.

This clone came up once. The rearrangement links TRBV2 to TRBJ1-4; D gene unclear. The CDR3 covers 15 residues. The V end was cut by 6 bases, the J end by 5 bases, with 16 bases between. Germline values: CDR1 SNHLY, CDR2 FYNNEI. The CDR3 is CASRASRIGNEKLFF. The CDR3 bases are TGTGCCAGCAGGGCCTCAAGGATCGGGAATGAAAAACTGTTTTTT.

CDR3 amino acids: CASSGRGGTGELFF. CDR3 sequence (DNA): TGTGCCAGCAGTGGCAGGGGTGGAACCGGGGAGCTGTTTTTT. The rearrangement links TRBV6-1 to TRBJ2-2, with a weak D call TRBD1 (6 bases). V was shortened by 4 bases and J by 5 bases, with 11 bases between the two germline ends. This CDR3 is 14 amino acids long. The germline CDR1 and CDR2 sequences are MNHNS and SASEGT.

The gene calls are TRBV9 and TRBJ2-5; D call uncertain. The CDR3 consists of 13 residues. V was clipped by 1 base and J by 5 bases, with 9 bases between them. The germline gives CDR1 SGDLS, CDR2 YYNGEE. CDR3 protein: CASSVLGSETQYF. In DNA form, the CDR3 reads TGTGCCAGCAGCGTATTGGGTAGCGAGACCCAGTACTTC.

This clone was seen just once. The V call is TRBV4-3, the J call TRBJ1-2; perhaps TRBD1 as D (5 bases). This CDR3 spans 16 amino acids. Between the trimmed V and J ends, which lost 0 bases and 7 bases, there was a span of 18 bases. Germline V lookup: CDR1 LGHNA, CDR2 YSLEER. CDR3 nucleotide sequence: TGCGCCAGCAGCCAAGACCCTGAAGGGAGGAGGGGTGGCTACACCTTC. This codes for CASSQDPEGRRGGYTF.

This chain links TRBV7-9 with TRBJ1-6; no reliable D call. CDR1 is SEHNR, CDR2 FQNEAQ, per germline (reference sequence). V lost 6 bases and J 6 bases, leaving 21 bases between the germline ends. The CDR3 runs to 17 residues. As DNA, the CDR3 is TGTGCCAGCAGACCCCCCATCGGGCAGCGGGGTAATTCACCCCTCCACTTT. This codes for CASRPPIGQRGNSPLHF.

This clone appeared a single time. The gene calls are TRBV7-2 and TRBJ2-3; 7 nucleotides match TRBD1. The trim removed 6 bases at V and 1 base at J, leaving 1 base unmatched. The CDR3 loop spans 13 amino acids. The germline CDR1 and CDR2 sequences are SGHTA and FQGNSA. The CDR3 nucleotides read TGTGCCAGCAGTAGGGGGCGCACAGATACGCAGTATTTT. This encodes CASSRGRTDTQYF.

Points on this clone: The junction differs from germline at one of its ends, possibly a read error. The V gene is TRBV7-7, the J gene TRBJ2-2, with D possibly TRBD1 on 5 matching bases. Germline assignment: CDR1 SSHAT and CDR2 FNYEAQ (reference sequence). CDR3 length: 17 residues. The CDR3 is CASSRFPFRVDTGELFF. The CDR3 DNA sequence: TGTGCTAGCAGCCGATTTCCGTTCAGGGTTGACACCGGGGAGCTGTTTTTT.

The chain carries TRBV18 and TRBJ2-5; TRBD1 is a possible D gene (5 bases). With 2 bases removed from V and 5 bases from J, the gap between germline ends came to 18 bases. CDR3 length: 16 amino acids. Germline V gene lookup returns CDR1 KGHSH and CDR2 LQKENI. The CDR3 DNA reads TGTGCCAGCTCACCAAAGGAAATCAGGGTACAGGAGACCCAGTACTTC. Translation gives CASSPKEIRVQETQYF.

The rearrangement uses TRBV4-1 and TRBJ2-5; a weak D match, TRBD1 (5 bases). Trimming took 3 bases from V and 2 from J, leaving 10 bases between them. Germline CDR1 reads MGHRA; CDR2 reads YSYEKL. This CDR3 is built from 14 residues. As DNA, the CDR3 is TGCGCCAGCAGCCAGATGACAGAACAAGAGACCCAGTACTTC. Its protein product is CASSQMTEQETQYF.

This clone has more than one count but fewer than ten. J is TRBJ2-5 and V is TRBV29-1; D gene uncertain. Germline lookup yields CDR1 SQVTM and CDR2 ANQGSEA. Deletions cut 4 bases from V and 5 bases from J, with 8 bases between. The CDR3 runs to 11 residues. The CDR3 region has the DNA TGCAGCGTTGGCCCAGCGGAGACCCAGTACTTC. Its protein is CSVGPAETQYF.

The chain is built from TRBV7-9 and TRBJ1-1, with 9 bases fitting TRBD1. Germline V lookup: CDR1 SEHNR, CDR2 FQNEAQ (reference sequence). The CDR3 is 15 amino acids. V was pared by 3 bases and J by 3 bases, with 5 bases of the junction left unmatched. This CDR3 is CASSFPTGGYTEAFF. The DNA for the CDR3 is TGTGCCAGCAGCTTTCCCACAGGGGGCTACACTGAAGCTTTCTTT.

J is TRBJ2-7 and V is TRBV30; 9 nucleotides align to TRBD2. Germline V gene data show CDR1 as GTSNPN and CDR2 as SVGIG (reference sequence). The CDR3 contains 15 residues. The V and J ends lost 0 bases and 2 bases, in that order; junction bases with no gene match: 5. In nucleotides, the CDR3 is TGTGCCTGGAGTGTGGGACTAGCAGCAACCTACGAGCAGTACGTC. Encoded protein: CAWSVGLAATYEQYV.

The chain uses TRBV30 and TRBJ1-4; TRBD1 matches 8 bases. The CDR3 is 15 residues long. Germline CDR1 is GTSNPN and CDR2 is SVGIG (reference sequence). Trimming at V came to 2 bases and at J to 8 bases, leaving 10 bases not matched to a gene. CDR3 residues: CAWSTPAGGREKLFF. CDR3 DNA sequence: TGTGCCTGGAGTACCCCCGCAGGGGGCCGAGAAAAACTGTTTTTT.

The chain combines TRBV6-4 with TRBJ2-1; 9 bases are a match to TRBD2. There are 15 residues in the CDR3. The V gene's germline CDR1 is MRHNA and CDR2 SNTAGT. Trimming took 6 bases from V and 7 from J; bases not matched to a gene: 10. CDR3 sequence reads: CASSGEGSGRNEQFF. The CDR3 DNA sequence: TGTGCCAGCAGCGGGGAAGGTAGCGGGAGAAATGAGCAGTTCTTC.

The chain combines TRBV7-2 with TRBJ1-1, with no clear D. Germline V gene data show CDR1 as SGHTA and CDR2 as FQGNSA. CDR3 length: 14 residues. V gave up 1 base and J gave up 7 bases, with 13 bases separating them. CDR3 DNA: TGTGCCAGCAGCTTAGTATCTCGAGGGAGTGAAGCTTTCTTT. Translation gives CASSLVSRGSEAFF.

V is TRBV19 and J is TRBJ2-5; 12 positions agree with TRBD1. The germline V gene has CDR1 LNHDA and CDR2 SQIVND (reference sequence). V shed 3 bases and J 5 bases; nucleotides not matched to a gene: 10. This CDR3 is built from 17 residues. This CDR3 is CASSMVSGTGGIETQYF. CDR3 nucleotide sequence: TGTGCCAGTAGTATGGTATCTGGGACAGGGGGCATTGAGACCCAGTACTTC.

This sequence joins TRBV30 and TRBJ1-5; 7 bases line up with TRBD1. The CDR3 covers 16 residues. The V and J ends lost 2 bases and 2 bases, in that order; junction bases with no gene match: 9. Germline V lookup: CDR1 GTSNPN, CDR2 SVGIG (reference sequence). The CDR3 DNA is TGTGCCTGGAGTACGGCAGGGGGTACGGGCAATCAGCCCCAGCATTTT. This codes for CAWSTAGGTGNQPQHF.

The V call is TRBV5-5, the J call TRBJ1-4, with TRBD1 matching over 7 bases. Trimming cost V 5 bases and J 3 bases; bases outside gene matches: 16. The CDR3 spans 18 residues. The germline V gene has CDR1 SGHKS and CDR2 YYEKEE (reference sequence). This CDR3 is CASRNTGTVPRANEKLFF. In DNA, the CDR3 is TGTGCCAGCAGGAACACCGGGACAGTCCCGAGGGCTAATGAAAAACTGTTTTTT. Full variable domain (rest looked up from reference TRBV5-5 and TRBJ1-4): DAGVTQSPTHLIKTRGQQVTLRCSPISGHKSVSWYQQVLGQGPQFIFQYYEKEERGRGNFPDRFSARQFPNYSSELNVNALLLGDSALYLCASRNTGTVPRANEKLFFGSGTQLSVL.

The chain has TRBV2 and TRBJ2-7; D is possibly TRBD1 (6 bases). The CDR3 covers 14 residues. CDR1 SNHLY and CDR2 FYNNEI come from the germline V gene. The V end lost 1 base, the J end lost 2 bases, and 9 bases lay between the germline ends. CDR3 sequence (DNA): TGTGCCAGCAGTGAAGGGGACACCACCTACGAGCAGTACTTC. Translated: CASSEGDTTYEQYF.

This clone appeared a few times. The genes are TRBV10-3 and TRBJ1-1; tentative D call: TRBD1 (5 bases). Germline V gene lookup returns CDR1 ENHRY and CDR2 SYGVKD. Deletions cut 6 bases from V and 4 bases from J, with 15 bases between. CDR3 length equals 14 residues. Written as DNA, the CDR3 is TGTGCCATCAGGCCGGAGGGCAGGGTCACTGAAGCTTTCTTT. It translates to CAIRPEGRVTEAFF.